The clone carrying this TCR beta chain was detected many times. As yet, its antigen is unknown. This CDR3 has 13 amino acids. From germline, CDR1 is MDHEN and CDR2 SYDVKM. V was shortened by 2 bases and J by 7 bases, with 9 bases between the two germline ends. The data were obtained in a study of blood T cells in healthy people across ages. The second PCR ran roughly 7 to 12 cycles with a sample-barcoded 5' primer and J-beta primers. Each cDNA molecule carried a tag from a template-switch adaptor that contained 12 random nucleotides. TCRdb used MiXCR to reprocess the 5' RACE reads, holding one entry per CDR3 protein. Of around 800,000 distinct CDR3 sequences in the sample, roughly 25% were seen once. Study outcomes and limitations: As naive T cell percentage varied, TCR beta diversity correlated strongly with it.

The data also belong to a second study, concerning T cells of mothers and their children. That report notes: From each mother came over 9.5 million TCR beta CDR3 reads, and from each child came 3 million to 3.5 million.

The source material was blood. This receptor was taken from a boy younger than 18 in good health. This sequence joins TRBV28 and TRBJ1-5; D is possibly TRBD1 (5 bases). CDR3 DNA: TGTGCCAGCAGTTTAGAGGGGCAACAGCCCCAGCATTTT. Encoded protein: CASSLEGQQPQHF.